One and the same sample provided the 22 T cell receptor beta chains below, sequenced in a study of blood T cell repertoires in COVID-19. TCRdb's table, derived via immunoSEQ multiplex PCR, lists solely in-frame clones and lacks some. The profile covers 300,000 to 450,000 clones, with approximately 92% appearing a single time and roughly 1% taken by the ten largest. Sequences were obtained from PBMCs or T cells enriched from blood (not recorded which). These receptors were taken from a man between 18 and 35 years old who had recovered from COVID-19.

The V gene is TRBV19, the J gene TRBJ1-3, with 7 nucleotides matching TRBD1. Per the germline V gene, CDR1 is LNHDA and CDR2 is SQIVND (reference sequence). The CDR3 extends over 15 amino acids. Losses at the gene ends were 3 bases for V and 2 bases for J; bases not matched to a gene: 4. As DNA, the CDR3 is TGTGCCAGTAGTATGGAGGGGGCGGCTGGAAACACCATATATTTT. Its protein is CASSMEGAAGNTIYF.

This clone was observed a single time. This sequence joins TRBV6-2 or TRBV6-3 and TRBJ1-1; TRBD1 matches at 7 bases. The V gene's germline CDR1 is MNHEY and CDR2 SVGEGT. The CDR3 is 13 amino acids. The ends lost 6 bases at V and 4 bases at J; junction bases unmatched: 5. DNA of the CDR3: TGTGCCAGCAGCTCTTACAGGGGCACTGAAGCTTTCTTT. It specifies CASSSYRGTEAFF.

The chain couples TRBV4-1 to TRBJ2-1; possible D gene TRBD2, 6 bases. The germline V gene has CDR1 MGHRA and CDR2 YSYEKL. The CDR3 has 17 residues. With 2 bases removed from V and 3 bases from J, the gap between germline ends came to 17 bases. Here the CDR3 reads CASSQPRGGLVYNEQFF. The CDR3 DNA is TGCGCCAGCAGCCAACCGCGGGGCGGCCTGGTCTACAATGAGCAGTTCTTC.

The V call is TRBV9, the J call TRBJ1-1; a weak D match, TRBD1 (6 bases). The V end lost 3 bases, the J end lost 1 base, and 10 bases lay between the germline ends. Looked up from germline, CDR1 is SGDLS and CDR2 is YYNGEE. The CDR3 has 14 amino acids. The CDR3: CASSAQGWNTEAFF. Written as DNA, the CDR3 is TGTGCCAGCAGCGCACAGGGTTGGAACACTGAAGCTTTCTTT.

J is TRBJ1-3 and V is TRBV11-2; 7 positions agree with TRBD1. This CDR3 spans 16 amino acids. Germline V lookup: CDR1 SGHAT, CDR2 FQNNGV. Germline trimming cut 5 bases from V and 3 bases from J; bases unmatched to any gene: 10. CDR3 in amino acids: CASSPSDRAHGNTIYF. In nucleotides, the CDR3 is TGTGCCAGCAGCCCGTCCGACAGGGCTCATGGAAACACCATATATTTT.

This chain uses TRBV11-2 with TRBJ2-5; D call uncertain. V lost 3 bases, J lost 2 bases, and 7 bases lay in between. Germline-derived CDR1 and CDR2 are SGHAT and FQNNGV. The CDR3 runs to 13 residues. The CDR3 loop reads CASSLNRQETQYF. The CDR3 DNA reads as TGTGCCAGCAGCTTGAATAGACAAGAGACCCAGTACTTC.

V and J are TRBV5-8 and TRBJ2-5, with D unclear. The germline CDR1 and CDR2 sequences are SGHTS and YDEGEE. The CDR3 sequence is 15 residues long. Trimming removed 4 bases at V and 2 bases at J, with 15 bases between. Written as DNA, the CDR3 is TGTGCCAGCAGCGTCTGGAAGACACAGCAAGAGACCCAGTACTTC. It encodes CASSVWKTQQETQYF.

The chain couples TRBV19 to TRBJ2-7; TRBD1 agrees at 7 bases. Germline CDR1 reads LNHDA; CDR2 reads SQIVND (reference sequence). J lost 5 bases, V lost 6 bases, and 10 bases had no gene match. CDR3 size: 14 residues. The CDR3 region has the DNA TGTGCCAGTAGCCCCTCCGGGACAGTTAACGAGCAGTACTTC. Translating gives CASSPSGTVNEQYF.

The chain joins TRBV4-1 to TRBJ1-2; 7 bases align to TRBD1. Trimming cost V 5 bases and J 3 bases; bases outside gene matches: 12. The CDR3 covers 16 residues. Germline V CDR1 and CDR2: MGHRA, YSYEKL. CDR3 in DNA: TGCGCCAGCAGCGTGAAAGGGGGCCTCGAAGACTATGGCTACACCTTC. Its protein product is CASSVKGGLEDYGYTF.

The chain joins TRBV19 to TRBJ2-1; 9 bases are shared with TRBD1. Germline V gene lookup returns CDR1 LNHDA and CDR2 SQIVND (reference sequence). The length of the CDR3 is 14 residues. V was clipped by 6 bases and J by 6 bases; unmatched bases: 6. CDR3 protein: CASRGQGVSNEQFF. As DNA, the CDR3 is TGTGCCAGTAGGGGACAGGGTGTTAGCAATGAGCAGTTCTTC. Based on the CDR3 plus reference TRBV19 and TRBJ2-1, the full variable domain is DGGITQSPKYLFRKEGQNVTLSCEQNLNHDAMYWYRQDPGQGLRLIYYSQIVNDFQKGDIAEGYSVSREKKESFPLTVTSAQKNPTAFYLCASRGQGVSNEQFFGPGTRLTVL.

The chain joins TRBV18 to TRBJ2-3; a possible D gene is TRBD2 (6 bases). Between the trimmed V and J ends, which lost 3 bases and 0 bases, there was a span of 10 bases. Germline loops: CDR1 KGHSH, CDR2 LQKENI. There are 15 residues in the CDR3. The CDR3 loop is CASSPRDSSTDTQYF. The CDR3 DNA is TGTGCCAGCTCACCCCGGGACTCCAGCACAGATACGCAGTATTTT.

The count of this clone is one. The chain uses TRBV2 and TRBJ2-2; tentative D call: TRBD1 (6 bases). With 6 bases removed from V and 0 bases from J, the gap between germline ends came to 11 bases. The germline V gene has CDR1 SNHLY and CDR2 FYNNEI. CDR3 length: 15 residues. CDR3 nucleotides: TGTGCCAGCAGACTTGACAGGACGAACACCGGGGAGCTGTTTTTT. Its translation: CASRLDRTNTGELFF.

This chain connects TRBV10-3 to TRBJ1-5, with D possibly being TRBD1 (6 bases). V was pared by 2 bases and J by 4 bases, with 15 bases between. This CDR3 contains 16 residues. Germline assignment: CDR1 ENHRY and CDR2 SYGVKD. The CDR3 coding sequence is TGTGCCATCAGTGAGGGGGGCAGGGCCAGGAATCAGCCCCAGCATTTT. This gives the protein CAISEGGRARNQPQHF.

DNA for the CDR3: TGTGCCAGCAGACCAACCCGGACAGGGTGGAAAAATTCACCCCTCCACTTT. Translated: CASRPTRTGWKNSPLHF. The J gene is TRBJ1-6, the V gene TRBV28; 8 bases are a match to TRBD1. Unmatched junction bases numbered 14, after V lost 6 bases and J lost 7 bases. Germline V gene sequence: CDR1 MDHEN, CDR2 SYDVKM. The CDR3 covers 17 residues. The whole variable domain, filled in from reference TRBV28 and TRBJ1-6, reads DVKVTQSSRYLVKRTGEKVFLECVQDMDHENMFWYRQDPGLGLRLIYFSYDVKMKEKGDIPEGYSVSREKKERFSLILESASTNQTSMYLCASRPTRTGWKNSPLHFGNGTRLTVT.

The chain links TRBV28 to TRBJ1-1; tentative D call: TRBD1 (5 bases). CDR1 is MDHEN, CDR2 SYDVKM, per germline. V was pared by 3 bases and J by 4 bases, with 15 bases between. The CDR3 covers 15 residues. CDR3 residues: CASSFRRDWGTEAFF. The CDR3 DNA is TGTGCCAGCAGTTTTAGACGGGACTGGGGCACTGAAGCTTTCTTT.

The V and J genes are TRBV9 and TRBJ1-4, with D possibly matching TRBD1 (5 bases). This CDR3 is 18 amino acids long. V was shortened by 1 base and J by 0 bases, with 16 bases between the two germline ends. Per germline, CDR1 SGDLS and CDR2 YYNGEE. The CDR3 loop reads CASSVSGRAFATNEKLFF. The CDR3 DNA is TGTGCCAGCAGCGTATCTGGCAGGGCATTCGCAACTAATGAAAAACTGTTTTTT.

Written as DNA, the CDR3 is TGTGCCAGCTCTCTCTGGGGTAGCGGAGGTCCCAATGAGCAGTTCTTC. It translates to CASSLWGSGGPNEQFF. The chain links TRBV18 to TRBJ2-1, with D perhaps matching TRBD2 (6 bases). The germline V gene has CDR1 KGHSH and CDR2 LQKENI. Trimming cost V 6 bases and J 6 bases, with 21 bases left between them. The CDR3 is 16 amino acids.

The chain recombines TRBV28 with TRBJ1-2; perhaps TRBD1 as D (5 bases). The CDR3 is 13 amino acids. Looked up from germline, CDR1 is MDHEN and CDR2 is SYDVKM. Trimming removed 3 bases at V and 8 bases at J, with 13 bases between. CDR3 region: CASSFGSGLGYTF. The CDR3 coding sequence is TGTGCCAGCAGTTTTGGTTCAGGGCTCGGCTACACCTTC.

The rearrangement joins TRBV7-3 to TRBJ2-5, with 12 bases identical to TRBD2. The CDR3 runs to 15 residues. Trimming took 2 bases from V and 8 from J; bases not matched to a gene: 6. Germline CDR1 and CDR2: SGHTA and FQGTGA. The DNA for the CDR3 is TGTGCCAGCAGCTTAGGGCTAGCGGGAGGGGAAACCCAGTACTTC. Its protein product is CASSLGLAGGETQYF.

On this clone: Germline and junction disagree at one end, which may indicate a read error. The chain joins TRBV27 to TRBJ2-7; D unclear. Germline-derived CDR1 and CDR2 are MNHEY and SMNVEV (reference sequence). The CDR3 covers 14 residues. CDR3 nucleotides: TGTGCCAGCAGTCCTTCCCTCCTTTTTAGCCCCTTCTCCTTC. It is translated as CASSPSLLFSPFSF.

V and J are TRBV9 and TRBJ2-7, with 9 bases identical to TRBD1. With 3 bases clipped from V and 3 bases from J, the junction kept 7 bases outside the gene matches. There are 15 residues in the CDR3. The germline CDR1 and CDR2 sequences are SGDLS and YYNGEE. The CDR3 DNA is TGTGCCAGCAGCGCCTTGGGACAGGGTGGCTACGAGCAGTACTTC. It is translated as CASSALGQGGYEQYF.

This sequence joins TRBV27 and TRBJ1-2, with D tentatively TRBD1 (6 bases). V lost 2 bases, J lost 5 bases, and 15 bases lay in between. Germline lookup yields CDR1 MNHEY and CDR2 SMNVEV (reference sequence). The CDR3 sequence is 15 residues long. The CDR3 nucleotides read TGTGCCAGCAGTTTAAGCGTGGGGGGGGCATATGGCTACACCTTC. Translating gives CASSLSVGGAYGYTF.